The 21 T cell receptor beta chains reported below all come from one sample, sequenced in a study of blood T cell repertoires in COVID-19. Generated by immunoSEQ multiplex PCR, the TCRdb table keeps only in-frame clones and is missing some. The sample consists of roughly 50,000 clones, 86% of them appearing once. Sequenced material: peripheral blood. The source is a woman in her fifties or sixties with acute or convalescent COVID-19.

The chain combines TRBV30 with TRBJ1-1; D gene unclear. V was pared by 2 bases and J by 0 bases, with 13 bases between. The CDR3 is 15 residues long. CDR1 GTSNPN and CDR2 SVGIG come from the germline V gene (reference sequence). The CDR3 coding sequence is TGTGCCTGGAGTTCCCCGACTAAGATGAACACTGAAGCTTTCTTT. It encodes CAWSSPTKMNTEAFF.

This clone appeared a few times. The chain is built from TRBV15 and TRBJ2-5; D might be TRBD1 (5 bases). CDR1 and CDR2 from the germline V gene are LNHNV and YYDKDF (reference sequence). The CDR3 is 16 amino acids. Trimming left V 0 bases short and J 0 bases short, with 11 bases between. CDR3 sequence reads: CATSRDPGSYQETQYF. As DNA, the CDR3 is TGTGCCACCAGCAGAGATCCAGGGTCGTACCAAGAGACCCAGTACTTC.

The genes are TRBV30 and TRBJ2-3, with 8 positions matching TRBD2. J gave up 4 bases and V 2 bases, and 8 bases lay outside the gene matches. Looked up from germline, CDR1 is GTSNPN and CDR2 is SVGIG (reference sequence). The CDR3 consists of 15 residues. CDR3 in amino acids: CAWSWGRGGADTQYF. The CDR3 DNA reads TGTGCCTGGAGTTGGGGACGGGGGGGCGCAGATACGCAGTATTTT. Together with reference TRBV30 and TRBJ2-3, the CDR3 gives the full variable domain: SQTIHQWPATLVQPVGSPLSLECTVEGTSNPNLYWYRQAAGRGLQLLFYSVGIGQISSEVPQNLSASRPQDRQFILSSKKLLLSDSGFYLCAWSWGRGGADTQYFGPGTRLTVL.

For the CDR3, the DNA is TGTGCCAGTAGTCCCCGGACAGGGGTCTACGAGCAGTACTTC. Amino acids: CASSPRTGVYEQYF. V gene TRBV19 combines with J gene TRBJ2-7, with 9 bases identical to TRBD1. In germline, CDR1 is LNHDA, CDR2 SQIVND (reference sequence). The CDR3 sequence is 14 residues long. The ends lost 5 bases at V and 3 bases at J; junction bases unmatched: 5.

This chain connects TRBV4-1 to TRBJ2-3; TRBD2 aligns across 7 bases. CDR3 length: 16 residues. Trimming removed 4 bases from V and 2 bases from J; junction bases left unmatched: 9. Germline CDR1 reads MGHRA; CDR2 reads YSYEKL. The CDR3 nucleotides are TGCGCCAGCAGCCCAGACGCTAGCGGTTACACAGATACGCAGTATTTT. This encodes CASSPDASGYTDTQYF.

The chain's CDR3 is CASSEASLLGTGELFF. The CDR3 DNA sequence: TGTGCCAGCAGTGAAGCGTCACTCCTTGGCACCGGGGAGCTGTTTTTT. The J gene is TRBJ2-2, the V gene TRBV2; D not certain. Trimming pared 0 bases from V and 4 bases from J, leaving 12 bases between. CDR3 length: 16 residues. In germline, CDR1 is SNHLY, CDR2 FYNNEI.

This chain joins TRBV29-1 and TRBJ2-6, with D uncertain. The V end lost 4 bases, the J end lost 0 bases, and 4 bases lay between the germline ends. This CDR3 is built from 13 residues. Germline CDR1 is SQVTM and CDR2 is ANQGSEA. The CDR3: CSVAFSGANVLTF. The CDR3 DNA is TGCAGCGTTGCCTTCTCTGGGGCCAACGTCCTGACTTTC.

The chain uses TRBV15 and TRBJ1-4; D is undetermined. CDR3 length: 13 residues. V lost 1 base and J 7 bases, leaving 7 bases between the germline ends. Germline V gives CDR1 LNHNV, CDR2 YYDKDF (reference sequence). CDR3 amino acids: CATSRVGSEKLFF. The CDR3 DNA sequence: TGTGCCACCAGCAGAGTAGGGAGTGAAAAACTGTTTTTT.

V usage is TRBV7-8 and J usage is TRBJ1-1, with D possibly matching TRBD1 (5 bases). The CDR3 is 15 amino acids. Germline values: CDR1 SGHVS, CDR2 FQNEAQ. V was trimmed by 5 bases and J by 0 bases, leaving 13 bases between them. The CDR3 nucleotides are TGTGCCAGCAGCCGGGTTGGGGGGATGAACACTGAAGCTTTCTTT. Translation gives CASSRVGGMNTEAFF.

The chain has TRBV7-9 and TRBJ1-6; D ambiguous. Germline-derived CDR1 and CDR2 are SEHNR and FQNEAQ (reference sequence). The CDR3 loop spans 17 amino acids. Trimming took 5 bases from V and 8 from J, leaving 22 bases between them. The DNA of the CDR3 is TGTGCCAGCAGCCCGGGTCCTACCTTGTTAGGTGATTCACCCCTCCACTTT. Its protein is CASSPGPTLLGDSPLHF.

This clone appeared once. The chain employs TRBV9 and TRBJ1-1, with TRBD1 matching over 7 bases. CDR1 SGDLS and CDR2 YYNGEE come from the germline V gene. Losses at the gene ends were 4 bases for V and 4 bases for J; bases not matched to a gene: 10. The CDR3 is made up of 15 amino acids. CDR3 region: CASSPEAGGSTEAFF. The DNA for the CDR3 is TGTGCCAGCAGCCCCGAGGCAGGGGGATCCACTGAAGCTTTCTTT.

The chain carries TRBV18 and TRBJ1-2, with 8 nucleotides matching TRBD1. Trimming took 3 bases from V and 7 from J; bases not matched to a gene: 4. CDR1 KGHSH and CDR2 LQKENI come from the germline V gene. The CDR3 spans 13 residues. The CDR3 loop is CASSPDRASGYTF. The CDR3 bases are TGTGCCAGCTCACCGGACAGGGCTTCTGGCTACACCTTC.

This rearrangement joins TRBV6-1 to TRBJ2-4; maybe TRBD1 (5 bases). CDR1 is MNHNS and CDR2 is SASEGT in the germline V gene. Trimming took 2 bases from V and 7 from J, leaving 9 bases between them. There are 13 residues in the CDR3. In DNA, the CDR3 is TGTGCCAGCAGTGAATGGCCAGGGAACATTCAGTACTTC. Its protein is CASSEWPGNIQYF.

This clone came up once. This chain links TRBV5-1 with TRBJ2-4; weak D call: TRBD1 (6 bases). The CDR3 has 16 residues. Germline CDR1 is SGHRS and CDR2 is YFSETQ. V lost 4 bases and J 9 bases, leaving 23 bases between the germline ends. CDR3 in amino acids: CASSQISAQGLGIQYF. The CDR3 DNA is TGCGCCAGCAGCCAGATATCGGCCCAGGGGCTGGGCATTCAGTACTTC.

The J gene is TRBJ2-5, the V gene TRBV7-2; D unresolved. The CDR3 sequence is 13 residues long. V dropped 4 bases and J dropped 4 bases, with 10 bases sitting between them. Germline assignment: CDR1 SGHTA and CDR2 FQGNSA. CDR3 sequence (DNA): TGTGCCAGCAGCTCGGTTTCAACAGAGACCCAGTACTTC. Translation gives CASSSVSTETQYF.

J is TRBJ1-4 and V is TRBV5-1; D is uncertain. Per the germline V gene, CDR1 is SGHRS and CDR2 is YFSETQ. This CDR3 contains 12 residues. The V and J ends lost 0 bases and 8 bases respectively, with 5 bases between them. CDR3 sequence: CASSLDREKLFF. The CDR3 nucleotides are TGCGCCAGCAGCTTGGATCGGGAAAAACTGTTTTTT.

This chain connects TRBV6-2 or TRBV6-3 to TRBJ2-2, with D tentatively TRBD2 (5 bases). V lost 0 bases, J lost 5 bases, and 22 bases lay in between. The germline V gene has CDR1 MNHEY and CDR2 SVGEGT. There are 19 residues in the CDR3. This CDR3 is CASSYSNSVTTKKTGELFF. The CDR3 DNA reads TGTGCCAGCAGTTACTCGAATTCGGTGACTACCAAAAAGACCGGGGAGCTGTTTTTT.

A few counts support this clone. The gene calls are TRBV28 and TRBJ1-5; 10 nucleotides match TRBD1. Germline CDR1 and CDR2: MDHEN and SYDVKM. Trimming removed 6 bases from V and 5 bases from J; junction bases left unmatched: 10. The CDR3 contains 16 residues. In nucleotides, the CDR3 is TGTGCCAGCAGCCCCCCGGGACAGGGGTTTTATCAGCCCCAGCATTTT. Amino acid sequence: CASSPPGQGFYQPQHF.

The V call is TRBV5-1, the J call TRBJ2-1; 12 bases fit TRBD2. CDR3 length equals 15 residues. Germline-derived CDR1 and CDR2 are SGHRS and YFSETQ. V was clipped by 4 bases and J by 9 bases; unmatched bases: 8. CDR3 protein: CASSTQTSGSSEQFF. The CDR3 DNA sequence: TGCGCCAGCAGCACCCAGACTAGCGGGAGTAGTGAGCAGTTCTTC.

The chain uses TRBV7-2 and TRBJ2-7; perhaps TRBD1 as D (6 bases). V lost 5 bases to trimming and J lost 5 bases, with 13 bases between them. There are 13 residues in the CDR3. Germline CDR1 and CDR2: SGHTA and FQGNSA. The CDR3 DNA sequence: TGTGCCAGCAGCAGCAGTAGGGGGAACGAGCAGTACTTC. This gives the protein CASSSSRGNEQYF.

The CDR3, as DNA: TGTGCCAGCAGCCAAGACGTCACCGGGGAGCTGTTTTTT. The encoded protein is CASSQDVTGELFF. The chain uses TRBV3-1 (or the pseudogene TRBV3-2) and TRBJ2-2, with D unresolved. V lost 0 bases and J lost 4, with 3 bases in between. CDR1 and CDR2 from the germline V gene are LGHDT and YNNKEL (reference sequence). CDR3 length equals 13 residues.